Shown below are 23 T cell receptor beta chains from a single sample sequenced in a study of OX40 agonist ivuxolimab in advanced cancers. TCRdb's copy holds only in-frame clones and misses some; the assay was immunoSEQ multiplex PCR. Of over 90,000 clones listed, around 85% are singletons. Sequenced here: CD4+ or CD8+ T cells sorted from blood, sampled in a trial of the OX40 agonist ivuxolimab. All receptors come from an adult with an advanced solid tumor such as melanoma, head and neck, liver or kidney cancer.

The chain links TRBV19 to TRBJ2-5, with 9 bases identical to TRBD1. In germline, CDR1 is LNHDA, CDR2 SQIVND (reference sequence). This CDR3 spans 16 amino acids. V lost 3 bases and J lost 5; bases outside the gene matches: 10. DNA of the CDR3: TGTGCCAGTAGTATCCGGACAGGGGCAGGGTCGGAGACCCAGTACTTC. Protein sequence: CASSIRTGAGSETQYF.

The chain has TRBV6-6 and TRBJ1-1; D gene unclear. Germline CDR1 is MNHNY and CDR2 is SVGAGI (reference sequence). The V gene lost 5 bases and the J gene lost 8 bases, with 12 bases spanning the gap. The CDR3 totals 12 residues. CDR3 in DNA: TGTGCCAGCAGTCATGACCAACTCGAAGCTTTCTTT. As protein: CASSHDQLEAFF.

The chain employs TRBV13 and TRBJ1-5; D gene ambiguous. The V gene's germline CDR1 is PRHDT and CDR2 FYEKMQ (reference sequence). V dropped 6 bases and J dropped 0 bases, with 9 bases sitting between them. The CDR3 is made up of 14 amino acids. The CDR3 sequence: CASRRSISNQPQHF. Written as DNA, the CDR3 is TGTGCCAGCAGAAGGAGTATTAGCAATCAGCCCCAGCATTTT.

This clone was detected only a few times. This sequence joins TRBV30 and TRBJ1-1; D remains ambiguous. V was pared by 3 bases and J by 1 base, with 3 bases between. The CDR3 runs 11 residues. The germline V gene has CDR1 GTSNPN and CDR2 SVGIG (reference sequence). CDR3 nucleotide sequence: TGTGCCTGGAGGTGGAACACTGAAGCTTTCTTT. Residues: CAWRWNTEAFF.

The DNA of the CDR3 is TGTGCCACCAGCAGAGGATCAGGGACGGTCCTCTACGAGCAGTACTTC. As protein: CATSRGSGTVLYEQYF. V and J are TRBV15 and TRBJ2-7, with D possibly being TRBD1 or TRBD2 (5 bases each). Germline values: CDR1 LNHNV, CDR2 YYDKDF (reference sequence). The CDR3 runs to 16 residues. The germline V and J ends were trimmed by 1 base and 3 bases, with 16 bases remaining between them.

The chain combines TRBV7-9 with TRBJ2-3; 7 bases map to TRBD2. The CDR3 contains 15 residues. V lost 3 bases and J lost 2; bases outside the gene matches: 5. Germline loops: CDR1 SEHNR, CDR2 FQNEAQ (reference sequence). The DNA for the CDR3 is TGTGCCAGCAGCTTCCGGGGGGAGAACACAGATACGCAGTATTTT. Amino acids: CASSFRGENTDTQYF.

This chain joins TRBV5-6 and TRBJ1-4; perhaps TRBD1 as D (6 bases). Germline CDR1 is SGHDT and CDR2 is YYEEEE. V was cut by 4 bases and J by 2 bases, with 9 bases left in between. This CDR3 has 14 amino acids. The CDR3 DNA follows: TGTGCCAGCAGCACAGGGACGACTAATGAAAAACTGTTTTTT. Translating it yields CASSTGTTNEKLFF. Supplemented by reference TRBV5-6 and TRBJ1-4, the full variable domain reads DAGVTQSPTHLIKTRGQQVTLRCSPKSGHDTVSWYQQALGQGPQFIFQYYEEEERQRGNFPDRFSGHQFPNYSSELNVNALLLGDSALYLCASSTGTTNEKLFFGSGTQLSVL.

This clone was counted between two and nine times. This chain uses TRBV30 with TRBJ1-1, with TRBD1 matching over 7 bases. The CDR3 loop spans 14 amino acids. J gave up 5 bases and V 5 bases, and 11 bases lay outside the gene matches. Germline-derived CDR1 and CDR2 are GTSNPN and SVGIG (reference sequence). CDR3 nucleotides: TGTGCCTGGGGGAGACAGGGACGGATAACTGAAGCTTTCTTT. Protein product: CAWGRQGRITEAFF.

The chain employs TRBV6-1 and TRBJ2-1; 9 bases agree with TRBD1. Per germline, CDR1 MNHNS and CDR2 SASEGT. The V segment lost 4 bases and the J segment 5 bases; nucleotides outside the gene matches: 6. This CDR3 spans 15 amino acids. The CDR3 loop is CASSGGQGSNNEQFF. The CDR3 DNA reads as TGTGCCAGCAGTGGTGGACAGGGGTCCAACAATGAGCAGTTCTTC.

J is TRBJ1-5 and V is TRBV12-5, with no clear D. Between the trimmed V and J ends, which lost 5 bases and 5 bases, there was a span of 13 bases. This CDR3 region has 14 residues. The germline V gene has CDR1 LGHNT and CDR2 FRNRAP. CDR3 amino acids: CASGPTGGDQPQHF. Here the CDR3 DNA reads TGTGCTAGTGGTCCGACGGGCGGGGATCAGCCCCAGCATTTT.

The chain carries TRBV5-1 and TRBJ1-1; D gene unclear. Trimming took 0 bases from V and 5 from J, leaving 14 bases between them. The CDR3 loop spans 15 amino acids. Germline-derived CDR1 and CDR2 are SGHRS and YFSETQ. As DNA, the CDR3 is TGCGCCAGCAGCTTGGACTTGGGATTGGGAACTGAAGCTTTCTTT. Amino acid sequence: CASSLDLGLGTEAFF.

The sample holds a few counts of this clone. The chain joins TRBV27 to TRBJ1-2, with D uncertain. V was pared by 4 bases and J by 4 bases, with 19 bases between. This CDR3 contains 16 residues. Germline V CDR1 and CDR2: MNHEY, SMNVEV (reference sequence). Here the CDR3 reads CASSSLPPGDIYGYTF. The CDR3 DNA sequence: TGTGCCAGCAGTTCTCTCCCCCCGGGAGATATCTATGGCTACACCTTC.

The gene calls are TRBV14 and TRBJ1-5, with 8 nucleotides matching TRBD1. The CDR3 has 16 amino acids. V lost 1 base and J lost 6; bases outside the gene matches: 8. Germline V gene data show CDR1 as SGHDN and CDR2 as FVKESK. This CDR3 reads CASSQGFRGHSQPQHF. CDR3 sequence (DNA): TGTGCCAGCAGCCAAGGGTTCAGGGGGCATAGTCAGCCCCAGCATTTT. The whole variable domain, filled in from reference TRBV14 and TRBJ1-5, reads EAGVTQFPSHSVIEKGQTVTLRCDPISGHDNLYWYRRVMGKEIKFLLHFVKESKQDESGMPNNRFLAERTGGTYSTLKVQPAELEDSGVYFCASSQGFRGHSQPQHFGDGTRLSIL.

This clone was counted a few times. The chain is built from TRBV19 and TRBJ2-5, with D possibly matching TRBD2 (7 bases). The CDR3 loop spans 16 amino acids. The V gene lost 2 bases and the J gene lost 7 bases, with 20 bases spanning the gap. Germline CDR1 and CDR2: LNHDA and SQIVND (reference sequence). The CDR3 DNA reads as TGTGCCAGTAGTATACGGGGCGGGGGCCAACTCGGGACCCAGTACTTC. Translation gives CASSIRGGGQLGTQYF.

This clone was found once. The chain is built from TRBV27 and TRBJ1-1; D unclear. Germline lookup yields CDR1 MNHEY and CDR2 SMNVEV (reference sequence). V was clipped by 3 bases and J by 1 base, with 6 bases between them. The CDR3 runs 13 residues. In nucleotides, the CDR3 is TGTGCCAGCAGTTTGAGTAAGAACACTGAAGCTTTCTTT. Translated, it gives CASSLSKNTEAFF.

The V and J genes are TRBV30 and TRBJ1-1, with 8 bases aligning to TRBD1. The J segment lost 6 bases and the V segment lost 8 bases, leaving 11 bases of the junction unmatched. Looked up from germline, CDR1 is GTSNPN and CDR2 is SVGIG (reference sequence). The CDR3 covers 13 residues. CDR3 sequence reads: CATTGGRTSEAFF. CDR3 nucleotides: TGTGCCACAACAGGGGGTCGGACATCTGAAGCTTTCTTT.

CDR3 residues: CASSTQGRNEQYF. The CDR3 nucleotides are TGTGCCAGTAGTACGCAGGGGCGAAACGAGCAGTACTTC. The chain joins TRBV19 to TRBJ2-7; TRBD1 might be the D (6 bases). The CDR3 is 13 amino acids. Germline-derived CDR1 and CDR2 are LNHDA and SQIVND (reference sequence). V was cut by 4 bases and J by 5 bases, with 12 bases left in between.

This clone was observed once. The chain employs TRBV4-2 and TRBJ2-7, with TRBD2 matching 11 bases. There are 16 residues in the CDR3. CDR1 LGHNA and CDR2 YNFKEQ come from the germline V gene. V lost 0 bases to trimming and J lost 4 bases; unmatched junction nucleotides: 5. The CDR3 reads CASSQDPASGRYEQYF. In nucleotides, the CDR3 is TGTGCCAGCAGCCAAGATCCAGCTAGCGGGAGGTACGAGCAGTACTTC.

The gene calls are TRBV18 and TRBJ1-1; 7 nucleotides align to TRBD1. The CDR3 is 14 amino acids. Losses at the gene ends were 6 bases for V and 1 base for J; bases not matched to a gene: 5. Germline V gene lookup returns CDR1 KGHSH and CDR2 LQKENI. In DNA, the CDR3 is TGTGCCAGCTCGAGGACAGGATCGAACACTGAAGCTTTCTTT. This encodes CASSRTGSNTEAFF.

J is TRBJ2-2 and V is TRBV19, with 8 bases fitting TRBD2. Per the germline V gene, CDR1 is LNHDA and CDR2 is SQIVND (reference sequence). V gave up 5 bases and J gave up 3 bases; unmatched junction bases: 17. The CDR3 consists of 19 residues. The chain's CDR3 is CASSRLTSGSFGYTGELFF. In DNA form, the CDR3 reads TGTGCCAGTAGTCGCCTAACCAGCGGGAGCTTTGGGTACACCGGGGAGCTGTTTTTT.

The chain links TRBV19 to TRBJ1-2; 8 bases agree with TRBD1. Germline trimming cut 3 bases from V and 3 bases from J; bases unmatched to any gene: 6. This CDR3 is 15 amino acids long. Looked up from germline, CDR1 is LNHDA and CDR2 is SQIVND (reference sequence). The CDR3: CASSIGAGGDYGYTF. DNA of the CDR3: TGTGCCAGTAGTATCGGGGCAGGGGGCGACTATGGCTACACCTTC.

V is TRBV7-3 and J is TRBJ2-5; D is tentatively TRBD1 or TRBD2 (5 bases each). The CDR3 runs 14 residues. The ends were cut back, 2 bases at V and 4 bases at J, with 11 bases in the middle. Looked up from germline, CDR1 is SGHTA and CDR2 is FQGTGA. The CDR3, as DNA: TGTGCCAGCAGCTTAGCTGGGGCGGGAGAGACCCAGTACTTC. As protein: CASSLAGAGETQYF. Full variable domain (rest looked up from reference TRBV7-3 and TRBJ2-5): GAGVSQTPSNKVTEKGKYVELRCDPISGHTALYWYRQSLGQGPEFLIYFQGTGAADDSGLPNDRFFAVRPEGSVSTLKIQRTERGDSAVYLCASSLAGAGETQYFGPGTRLLVL.

The V call is TRBV7-9, the J call TRBJ2-7; D gene uncertain. The ends were cut back, 5 bases at V and 7 bases at J, with 9 bases in the middle. Germline V CDR1 and CDR2: SEHNR, FQNEAQ (reference sequence). The CDR3 length is 11 residues. CDR3 amino acids: CASSTGREQYF. DNA of the CDR3: TGTGCCAGCAGCACTGGGCGAGAGCAGTACTTC.